Below, one T cell receptor beta chain is given with its context. The antigen is unknown. In the naive CD8 group, cells lacked CD45RO and were positively selected for CCR7, so terminally differentiated effector memory CD45RA+ cells were left out. V lost 0 bases and J 4 bases, leaving 10 bases between the germline ends. Germline lookup yields CDR1 MNHEY and CDR2 SVGAGI. The CDR3 consists of 14 residues. Clones were sequenced by immunoSEQ multiplex PCR, and TCRdb holds only the in-frame ones, with some missing. The profile shows around 640,000 clones, around 96% of them singletons. The data originate from a study of shared clonotypes between healthy human individuals. Overall study findings and caveats: Donor scarcity curtailed the genetic and exposure-history diversity represented herein. An expected dependence of interdonor clonotype sharing on sequencing depth was noted.

This receptor was taken from a woman in her 30s in good health. The gene calls are TRBV6-5 and TRBJ2-7; D not certain. The material sequenced was naive CD8+ T cells sorted from blood. The CDR3 DNA sequence: TGTGCCAGCAGTTACTCTGGGGAAGAATACGAGCAGTACTTC. Amino acid sequence: CASSYSGEEYEQYF.